The 15 T cell receptor beta chains below were found in one sample sequenced in a study of shared clonotypes between healthy human individuals (dated by TCRdb to 2020 to 2022). The library was built by means of the immunoSEQ multiplex PCR assay. The table comes from immuneACCESS by way of TCRdb, which keeps in-frame sequences with V and J called. Part of the clones is missing from these tables; in studies checked, under half for an unresolved V gene and the rest for unknown reasons. Recorded for this sample are some 2,500,000 clones; over 85% of them occurred a single time. In total, the top ten clones hold more than 0.35% of the sample. The source material was naive CD4+ T cells from PBMCs. The sample's cell subset or site label is to be understood as: CD45RA+ positively selected. The source of these receptors is a man aged 18 to 29 in good health. Some clones in this sample may be carry-over from other donors' samples.

The rearrangement links TRBV19 to TRBJ2-1; D may be TRBD2 (5 bases). Trimming removed 8 bases at V and 0 bases at J, with 20 bases between. The germline gives CDR1 LNHDA, CDR2 SQIVND (reference sequence). The CDR3 totals 17 residues. This CDR3 reads CASAASSTSGSYNEQFF. DNA of the CDR3: TGTGCCAGTGCGGCCTCTAGCACGAGCGGCTCCTACAATGAGCAGTTCTTC.

V is TRBV28 and J is TRBJ2-7, with D possibly matching TRBD2 (6 bases). This CDR3 has 14 amino acids. CDR1 and CDR2 from the germline V gene are MDHEN and SYDVKM. V was shortened by 1 base and J by 12 bases, with 19 bases between the two germline ends. CDR3 sequence reads: CASSLSASRGKRYF. DNA of the CDR3: TGTGCCAGCAGTTTATCGGCTAGCCGGGGGAAGAGGTACTTC.

The rearrangement links TRBV6-1 to TRBJ2-5, with D perhaps matching TRBD2 (5 bases). Germline V gives CDR1 MNHNS, CDR2 SASEGT. This CDR3 region has 12 residues. V lost 4 bases and J lost 7, with 10 bases in between. CDR3: CASSGGSGTQYF. The CDR3, as DNA: TGTGCCAGCAGTGGAGGGTCAGGGACCCAGTACTTC.

This chain joins TRBV11-3 and TRBJ2-4; D perhaps matches TRBD1 (6 bases). Germline V gene lookup returns CDR1 SGHNT and CDR2 YENEEA. Trimming shortened V by 0 bases and J by 6 bases, and 6 bases separated the two germline ends. There are 13 residues in the CDR3. The CDR3, as DNA: TGTGCCAGCAGCTTAGAACAGGGAAACATTCAGTACTTC. Its translation is CASSLEQGNIQYF.

The genes are TRBV6-6 and TRBJ1-5; no clear D. CDR3 length: 15 amino acids. CDR1 is MNHNY and CDR2 is SVGAGI in the germline V gene (reference sequence). The V gene lost 2 bases and the J gene lost 6 bases, with 14 bases spanning the gap. CDR3 DNA: TGTGCCAGCAGTTACGAGGTCGGGTCGAGTCAGCCCCAGCATTTT. Its translation: CASSYEVGSSQPQHF.

This sequence joins TRBV11-2 and TRBJ2-6; the match to TRBD2 covers 13 bases. Germline V CDR1 and CDR2: SGHAT, FQNNGV. The CDR3 loop spans 19 amino acids. The V and J ends lost 5 bases and 0 bases, in that order; junction bases with no gene match: 7. The CDR3 coding sequence is TGTGCCAGCAGCCCCGGACTAGCGGGGGAGCACTCTGGGGCCAACGTCCTGACTTTC. Amino acid sequence: CASSPGLAGEHSGANVLTF.

The chain is built from TRBV18 and TRBJ1-2, with 9 bases that match TRBD1. CDR1 is KGHSH, CDR2 LQKENI, per germline. Unmatched junction bases numbered 2, after V lost 5 bases and J lost 4 bases. This CDR3 region has 13 residues. The CDR3 nucleotides are TGTGCCAGCTCATGGGACAGGGTCTATGGCTACACCTTC. Its translation is CASSWDRVYGYTF.

This chain joins TRBV5-1 and TRBJ2-7, with D possibly matching TRBD1 (10 bases). Looked up from germline, CDR1 is SGHRS and CDR2 is YFSETQ. Trimming took 4 bases from V and 5 from J, leaving 28 bases between them. This CDR3 is built from 18 residues. CDR3 sequence (DNA): TGCGCCAGCAGCGGGGGACAGGGGAAAGGACTAGCGTCGAACGAGCAGTACTTC. Translation gives CASSGGQGKGLASNEQYF.

This chain links TRBV5-1 with TRBJ2-7; TRBD2 might be the D (5 bases). Germline V gene data show CDR1 as SGHRS and CDR2 as YFSETQ. This CDR3 spans 14 amino acids. V lost 4 bases to trimming and J lost 6 bases, with 17 bases between them. The CDR3 spells CASSLLLVAAEQYF. The CDR3, as DNA: TGCGCCAGCAGCCTCTTACTAGTGGCAGCCGAGCAGTACTTC. Full variable domain (outside the CDR3, taken from reference TRBV5-1 and TRBJ2-7): KAGVTQTPRYLIKTRGQQVTLSCSPISGHRSVSWYQQTPGQGLQFLFEYFSETQRNKGNFPGRFSGRQFSNSRSEMNVSTLELGDSALYLCASSLLLVAAEQYFGPGTRLTVT.

This chain connects TRBV6-6 to TRBJ2-1; D is possibly TRBD1 (6 bases). V was clipped by 5 bases and J by 4 bases, with 15 bases between them. This CDR3 spans 15 amino acids. Germline V gives CDR1 MNHNY, CDR2 SVGAGI (reference sequence). The CDR3 nucleotides are TGTGCCAGCAGTCAGTCAGGGGCCAGTTACAATGAGCAGTTCTTC. This encodes CASSQSGASYNEQFF.

The chain combines TRBV7-3 with TRBJ2-7, with D uncertain. Trimming cost V 5 bases and J 5 bases, with 19 bases left between them. The germline gives CDR1 SGHTA, CDR2 FQGTGA. The CDR3 has 15 amino acids. The CDR3 is CASSPRTRVGDEQYF. The CDR3 region has the DNA TGTGCCAGCAGCCCACGAACCCGGGTAGGAGACGAGCAGTACTTC. Looking up the rest from reference TRBV7-3 and TRBJ2-7 gives the full variable domain: GAGVSQTPSNKVTEKGKYVELRCDPISGHTALYWYRQSLGQGPEFLIYFQGTGAADDSGLPNDRFFAVRPEGSVSTLKIQRTERGDSAVYLCASSPRTRVGDEQYFGPGTRLTVT.

This chain connects TRBV7-2 to TRBJ1-2, with D unclear. Between the trimmed V and J ends, which lost 5 bases and 3 bases, there was a span of 22 bases. CDR1 and CDR2 from the germline V gene are SGHTA and FQGNSA. The CDR3 spans 17 residues. The CDR3 nucleotides read TGTGCCAGCAGCGTCCTTAAAGGAGGAGGGAGTTACTATGGCTACACCTTC. It specifies CASSVLKGGGSYYGYTF.

With regard to this clone: At one end, the junction sequence differs from germline, possibly due to a read error. The J gene is TRBJ1-2, the V gene TRBV5-1; no clear D gene. CDR1 and CDR2 (germline): SGHRS, YFSETQ. There are 18 residues in the CDR3. The CDR3 loop is CASSLRSQEPGLNFGYTF. DNA for the CDR3: TGCGCCAGCAGCTTGCGATCTCAGGAACCCGGGCTGAACTTTGGCTACACCTTC.

The V gene is TRBV5-1, the J gene TRBJ2-7; 11 bases are shared with TRBD2. The CDR3 runs to 17 residues. Germline CDR1 SGHRS, CDR2 YFSETQ. The V gene end was trimmed by 1 base and the J gene end by 0 bases; junction bases not matched to a gene: 6. The CDR3 sequence: CASSLTSGRTRSYEQYF. The CDR3 DNA reads as TGCGCCAGCAGCTTGACTAGCGGGAGAACACGCTCCTACGAGCAGTACTTC.

This rearrangement joins TRBV28 to TRBJ2-2, with 7 bases lining up with TRBD2. The J segment lost 1 base and the V segment lost 4 bases, leaving 9 bases of the junction unmatched. The CDR3 has 17 residues. The germline gives CDR1 MDHEN, CDR2 SYDVKM. The CDR3 reads CASSSPGLAVNTGELFF. CDR3 sequence (DNA): TGTGCCAGCAGTTCTCCGGGTCTAGCGGTGAACACCGGGGAGCTGTTTTTT.